The 20 T cell receptor beta chains listed next were all sequenced from one sample in a study of tissue T cells after allogeneic stem cell transplantation. Method: immunoSEQ multiplex PCR; TCRdb's copy keeps in-frame clones and lacks some. The table has around 4,400 clones, about 41% seen once. Regarding time point: mouse harvest day 14 after allogeneic transplant. Tail vein injection delivered 10^7 T-cell-depleted bone marrow cells and 10^6 splenic CD5+ T cells. The sample taken for sequencing was gut tissue. Receptors originate from a female BALB/c mouse given C57BL/6 T cells with graft-versus-host disease after an allogeneic hematopoietic cell transplant.

This clone is medium-sized within its sample. The gene symbols are mouse symbols. The DNA ends 1 residue before the CDR3 does, and the rest of the CDR3 is filled in from the germline J gene. The chain couples TRBV4 to TRBJ2-2; weak D call: TRBD1 (6 bases). The CDR3 covers 14 residues. V was cut by 4 bases and J by 1 base, with 7 bases left in between. Germline V gene lookup returns CDR1 LGHDT and CDR2 YNNKQL (reference sequence). CDR3 bases read: TGTGCCAGCAGCTTACAGGGAAACACCGGGCAGCTCTAC. This translates into CASSLQGNTGQLY. The full CDR3 is CASSLQGNTGQLYF. Full variable domain (remainder filled in from reference TRBV4 and TRBJ2-2): ETAVFQTPNYHVTQVGNEVSFNCKQTLGHDTMYWYKQDSKKLLKIMFSYNNKQLIVNETVPRRFSPQSSDKAHLNLRIKSVEPEDSAVYLCASSLQGNTGQLYFGEGSKLTVL.

Comments on this clone: Germline and genes here are mouse. The CDR3 goes on 1 residue after the read ends, and that part is filled in from the germline J gene. The rearrangement links TRBV26 to TRBJ2-4, with D maybe TRBD1 (5 bases). Trimming shortened V by 2 bases and J by 1 base, and 13 bases separated the two germline ends. Per the germline V gene, CDR1 is KGHPV and CDR2 is FQNQEV (reference sequence). This CDR3 region has 16 residues. CDR3 bases read: TGTGCCAGCAGTCTGAGTAAGGGCAGGGGTCAAAACACCTTGTAC. Protein sequence: CASSLSKGRGQNTLY. The entire CDR3 protein reads CASSLSKGRGQNTLYF.

A remark on this clone: Mouse names are used for the genes. The CDR3 is cut off 1 residue early in the read; its end comes from the germline J gene. J is TRBJ2-2 and V is TRBV3, with D uncertain. The V end lost 0 bases, the J end lost 0 bases, and 8 bases lay between the germline ends. The CDR3 sequence is 16 residues long. CDR1 and CDR2 from the germline V gene are SNHLY and FYNGKV (reference sequence). The CDR3 here is CASSLARGANTGQLYF. The sequenced part of the CDR3 DNA is TGTGCCAGCAGCTTAGCCCGGGGAGCAAACACCGGGCAGCTCTAC. The full variable domain, its missing parts supplied by reference TRBV3 and TRBJ2-2, is GPKVLQIPSHQIIDMGQMVTLNCDPVSNHLYFYWYKQILGQQMEFLVNFYNGKVMEKSKLFKDQFSVERPDGSYFTLKIQPTALEDSAVYFCASSLARGANTGQLYFGEGSKLTVL.

About this clone: Here the gene names and germline are mouse. The sequence runs out 1 residue before the end of the CDR3; the remainder is reconstructed from the germline J gene. The rearrangement links TRBV12-1 to TRBJ1-4, with 9 bases fitting TRBD1. Germline CDR1 is SGHSN and CDR2 is HYEKVE. V shed 5 bases and J 5 bases; nucleotides not matched to a gene: 2. There are 13 residues in the CDR3. The part of the CDR3 DNA that was read is TGTGCCAGCTTCGGACAGGGGAACGAAAGATTATTT. It translates to CASFGQGNERLF. In full, the CDR3 reads CASFGQGNERLFF.

Notes on this clone: Gene names denote mouse genes. With the read ending 1 residue before the CDR3 end, the germline J gene is used to fill in that end. V usage is TRBV26 and J usage is TRBJ2-5; 14 bases are shared with TRBD2. The CDR3 has 16 amino acids. Germline assignment: CDR1 KGHPV and CDR2 FQNQEV (reference sequence). The V and J ends lost 4 bases and 5 bases, in that order; junction bases with no gene match: 5. The CDR3 bases that were read are TGTGCCAGCAGTCCGGGACTGGGGGGGCGCGGAGACACCCAGTAC. Translating it yields CASSPGLGGRGDTQY. The CDR3, in full, reads CASSPGLGGRGDTQYF.

Only a few counts were recorded for this clone. Each gene name is a mouse one. Read data end 1 residue before the CDR3 end; the end is taken from the germline J gene. The chain links TRBV3 to TRBJ1-5, with D unresolved. Trimming cost V 2 bases and J 0 bases, with 2 bases left between them. Germline V lookup: CDR1 SNHLY, CDR2 FYNGKV (reference sequence). The CDR3 loop spans 13 amino acids. CDR3 DNA (partial): TGTGCCAGCAGCTTAAATAACAACCAGGCTCCGCTT. This sequence encodes CASSLNNNQAPL. The complete CDR3 protein is CASSLNNNQAPLF.

About this clone itself: Genes and germline come from the mouse. The missing CDR3 end, 1 residue past where the read stops, is filled in from the germline J gene. The chain employs TRBV15 and TRBJ2-5; no definite D call. Germline V lookup: CDR1 SGHND, CDR2 FRSKSL. CDR3 length: 13 amino acids. The V and J ends lost 2 bases and 3 bases respectively, with 6 bases between them. The chain's CDR3 is CASSLLDQDTQYF. Partial CDR3 DNA: TGTGCCAGCAGTTTACTGGATCAAGACACCCAGTAC.

This clone appeared a few times. The germline and genes are mouse ones. The read finishes 1 residue shy of the CDR3 end, and the germline J gene is used to complete it. The chain joins TRBV23 to TRBJ1-1; TRBD1, the table's D call, was not compared with the DNA. The CDR3 contains 13 residues. CDR1 KGHTA and CDR2 FQNQQP come from the germline V gene. The CDR3 protein is CSSSSGVNTEVFF. Partial CDR3 DNA: TGCTCCAGCAGTTCAGGGGTAAACACAGAAGTCTTC.

This clone was recorded a few times. The genes are named according to mouse. The read gets to within 1 residue of the CDR3 end, and the germline J gene fills in the rest. The chain carries TRBV26 and TRBJ1-3; D is uncertain. Trimming took 5 bases from V and 0 from J, leaving 5 bases between them. Looked up from germline, CDR1 is KGHPV and CDR2 is FQNQEV (reference sequence). CDR3 length equals 13 residues. CDR3 sequence: CASSRISGNTLYF. The sequenced CDR3 bases are TGTGCCAGCAGTAGGATTTCTGGAAATACGCTCTAT.

This clone is deemed large. Genes here carry mouse names. The observed sequence ends 1 residue before the CDR3 terminus, with the missing tail filled in from the germline J gene. The V call is TRBV26, the J call TRBJ2-3, with TRBD1 matching over 8 bases. Looked up from germline, CDR1 is KGHPV and CDR2 is FQNQEV (reference sequence). The junction had 3 bases not matched to a gene; V was cut back by 4 bases and J by 0 bases. This CDR3 contains 15 residues. CDR3 DNA, as far as it was read: TGTGCCAGCAGTCGTGGGGACAGGAGTGCAGAAACGCTGTAT. Encoded protein: CASSRGDRSAETLY. The full CDR3 is CASSRGDRSAETLYF.

This clone was counted only a few times. Gene names and germline match the mouse. The CDR3 is cut off 1 residue early in the read; its end comes from the germline J gene. J is TRBJ2-1 and V is TRBV3; 9 nucleotides line up with TRBD2. This CDR3 contains 15 residues. Germline V gives CDR1 SNHLY, CDR2 FYNGKV (reference sequence). Germline trimming cut 0 bases from V and 4 bases from J; bases unmatched to any gene: 1. The covered CDR3 bases are TGTGCCAGCAGCTTAGCTGGGGGGGCTTATGCTGAGCAGTTC. Protein product: CASSLAGGAYAEQF. The complete CDR3 protein is CASSLAGGAYAEQFF. Supplemented by reference TRBV3 and TRBJ2-1, the full variable domain reads GPKVLQIPSHQIIDMGQMVTLNCDPVSNHLYFYWYKQILGQQMEFLVNFYNGKVMEKSKLFKDQFSVERPDGSYFTLKIQPTALEDSAVYFCASSLAGGAYAEQFFGPGTRLTVL.

To note about this clone: Each gene name is a mouse one. The sequenced fragment ends 1 residue before the CDR3 boundary, so the rest is inferred from the germline J gene. The chain joins TRBV31 to TRBJ1-4, with 7 bases lining up with TRBD1. The CDR3 contains 15 residues. Germline CDR1 GKSSPN, CDR2 SITVG. V lost 0 bases, J lost 4 bases, and 5 bases stayed unmatched. The CDR3 DNA, read in part, is TGTGCCTGGAGTCTAGGGGGGACAGTCAACGAAAGATTATTT. Residues: CAWSLGGTVNERLF. The whole CDR3 region reads CAWSLGGTVNERLFF.

This clone is medium-sized. Here the gene names and germline are mouse. The read ends 1 residue before the CDR3 terminus; that terminus is restored from the germline J gene. The gene calls are TRBV5 and TRBJ2-5; D may be TRBD1 (5 bases). Germline CDR1 and CDR2: LGHNA and YNLKQL (reference sequence). V was clipped by 0 bases and J by 4 bases, with 5 bases between them. This CDR3 has 13 amino acids. Incomplete CDR3 DNA: TGTGCCAGCAGCCAAGACAGGGAAGACACCCAGTAC. This codes for CASSQDREDTQY. The entire CDR3 protein is CASSQDREDTQYF.

On this clone: Gene and germline names: mouse. The read finishes 1 residue shy of the CDR3 end, and the germline J gene is used to complete it. V gene TRBV19 combines with J gene TRBJ2-1, with 7 bases lining up with TRBD2. The junction had 1 base not matched to a gene; V was cut back by 4 bases and J by 3 bases. Germline CDR1 and CDR2: FNHDT and SITEND (reference sequence). The CDR3 consists of 13 residues. CDR3 in amino acids: CASSGGVYAEQFF. Partial CDR3 DNA: TGTGCCAGCAGTGGGGGGGTCTATGCTGAGCAGTTC. Together with reference TRBV19 and TRBJ2-1, the CDR3 gives the full variable domain: GGIITQTPKFLIGQEGQKLTLKCQQNFNHDTMYWYRQDSGKGLRLIYYSITENDLQKGDLSEGYDASREKKSSFSLTVTSAQKNEMAVFLCASSGGVYAEQFFGPGTRLTVL.

This clone occurred a few times. Mouse names are used for the genes. The observed sequence ends 1 residue before the CDR3 terminus, with the missing tail filled in from the germline J gene. V and J are TRBV16 and TRBJ1-1, with TRBD1 matching 8 bases. CDR3 length equals 15 residues. CDR1 SGHSA and CDR2 FRNQAP come from the germline V gene. J lost 4 bases, V lost 1 base, and 5 bases had no gene match. The covered CDR3 bases are TGTGCAAGCAGCTTAGGCCAGGGGGCCGGCACAGAAGTCTTC. This encodes CASSLGQGAGTEVF. The entire CDR3 protein is CASSLGQGAGTEVFF.

To note about this clone: Gene names follow the mouse nomenclature. The CDR3 end lies 1 residue beyond the end of the read and is filled in from the germline J gene. The chain links TRBV3 to TRBJ1-1; maybe TRBD1 (5 bases). The germline CDR1 and CDR2 sequences are SNHLY and FYNGKV (reference sequence). The CDR3 consists of 14 residues. V dropped 4 bases and J dropped 1 base, with 10 bases sitting between them. The CDR3 spells CASSSGRGNTEVFF. CDR3 DNA (partial): TGTGCCAGCAGCTCGGGACGGGGAAACACAGAAGTCTTC.

Concerning this clone: Gene labels here are mouse ones. The sequence runs out 1 residue before the end of the CDR3; the remainder is reconstructed from the germline J gene. The chain has TRBV12-2 and TRBJ2-5; 8 nucleotides align to TRBD2. This CDR3 is built from 14 residues. Germline CDR1 is SGHLS and CDR2 is HYDKME. With 2 bases clipped from V and 2 bases from J, the junction kept 2 bases outside the gene matches. CDR3 DNA (partial): TGTGCCAGCTCTCCGGGACTGGTCCAAGACACCCAGTAC. Amino acid sequence: CASSPGLVQDTQY. The full CDR3 sequence reads CASSPGLVQDTQYF.

With respect to this clone: Genes and germline are mouse. Read sequence stops 1 residue before the CDR3 end, and the germline J gene provides the missing end. V and J are TRBV3 and TRBJ2-3; a possible D gene is TRBD2 (7 bases). V was trimmed by 3 bases and J by 0 bases, leaving 10 bases between them. Germline CDR1 and CDR2: SNHLY and FYNGKV (reference sequence). The length of the CDR3 is 15 residues. The CDR3 sequence: CASSFRGGSAETLYF. CDR3 bases read: TGTGCCAGCAGCTTTAGGGGGGGTAGTGCAGAAACGCTGTAT.

For this clone: Gene names and germline match the mouse. Partial CDR3 DNA: TGTGCCAGCAGACGACAGGGGAACACAGAAGTCTTC. It translates to CASRRQGNTEVF. The full-length CDR3 reads as CASRRQGNTEVFF. The chain is built from TRBV26 and TRBJ1-1, with 7 positions matching TRBD1. The sequenced fragment ends 1 residue before the CDR3 boundary, so the rest is inferred from the germline J gene. CDR1 is KGHPV and CDR2 is FQNQEV in the germline V gene (reference sequence). CDR3 length: 13 amino acids. Trimming removed 6 bases from V and 1 base from J; junction bases left unmatched: 2. Filled out from reference TRBV26 and TRBJ1-1, the complete variable domain reads NSKVIQTPRYLVKGQGQKAKMRCIPEKGHPVVFWYQQNKNNEFKFLINFQNQEVLQQIDMTEKRFSAECPSNSPCSLEIQSSEAGDSALYLCASRRQGNTEVFFGKGTRLTVV.

As regards this clone: The listed genes are named as in mouse. The CDR3 extends 1 residue past the end of the read, so its final part is completed from the germline J gene. The chain combines TRBV26 with TRBJ2-5; no clear D. Looked up from germline, CDR1 is KGHPV and CDR2 is FQNQEV (reference sequence). This CDR3 spans 14 amino acids. Trimming stripped 2 bases from V and 5 bases from J, with 11 bases between. This CDR3 is CASSLGPDGDTQYF. The part of the CDR3 DNA that was read is TGTGCCAGCAGTCTGGGGCCGGACGGAGACACCCAGTAC.